The subject of this entry is one T cell receptor (beta chain). This specimen comes from a study of blood T cell repertoires in COVID-19. Study at large: Sites across the United States, Italy and Spain contributed samples from acute and convalescent COVID-19. Sources were T cells, B-cell-depleted T cells, or PBMCs; the material itself was cDNA or gDNA.

CDR1 MNHEY and CDR2 SVGAGI come from the germline V gene. CDR3 size: 15 residues. Trimming shortened V by 2 bases and J by 2 bases, and 11 bases separated the two germline ends. Source study methods: Cell counts per sample came from amplifying reference gene primers. TCRdb's table, derived via immunoSEQ multiplex PCR, lists solely in-frame clones and lacks some. That table gives V, J and clone size, and the DNA gave D and trimming. The sample carries tens of thousands of clones, 70% to 90% recorded once. This TCR came from a human donor with acute or convalescent COVID-19. The donor label of this sample is uncertain. Input material: peripheral blood. This chain links TRBV6-5 with TRBJ2-3; D may be TRBD2 (6 bases). The CDR3 nucleotides read TGTGCCAGCAGTTACGGCGGACTATTCACAGATACGCAGTATTTT. Its protein is CASSYGGLFTDTQYF.